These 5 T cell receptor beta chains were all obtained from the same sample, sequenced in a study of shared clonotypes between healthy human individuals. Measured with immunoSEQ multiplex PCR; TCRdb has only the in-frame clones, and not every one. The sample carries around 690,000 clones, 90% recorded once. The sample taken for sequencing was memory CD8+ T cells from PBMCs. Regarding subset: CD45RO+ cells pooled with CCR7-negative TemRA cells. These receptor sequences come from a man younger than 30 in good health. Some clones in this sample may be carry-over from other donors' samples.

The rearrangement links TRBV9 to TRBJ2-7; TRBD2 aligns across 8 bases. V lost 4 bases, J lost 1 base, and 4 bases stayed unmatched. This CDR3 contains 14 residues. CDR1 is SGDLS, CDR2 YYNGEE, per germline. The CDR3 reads CASSPIAGSYEQYF. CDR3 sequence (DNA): TGTGCCAGCAGCCCGATAGCGGGGTCCTACGAGCAGTACTTC. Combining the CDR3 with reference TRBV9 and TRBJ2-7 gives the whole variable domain DSGVTQTPKHLITATGQRVTLRCSPRSGDLSVYWYQQSLDQGLQFLIQYYNGEERAKGNILERFSAQQFPDLHSELNLSSLELGDSALYFCASSPIAGSYEQYFGPGTRLTVT.

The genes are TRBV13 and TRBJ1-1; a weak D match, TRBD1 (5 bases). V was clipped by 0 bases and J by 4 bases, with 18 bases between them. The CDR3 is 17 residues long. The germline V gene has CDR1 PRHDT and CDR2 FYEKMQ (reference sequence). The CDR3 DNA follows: TGTGCCAGCAGCTTAGGAATTGCCGGGGGGGTTGTCACTGAAGCTTTCTTT. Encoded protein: CASSLGIAGGVVTEAFF.

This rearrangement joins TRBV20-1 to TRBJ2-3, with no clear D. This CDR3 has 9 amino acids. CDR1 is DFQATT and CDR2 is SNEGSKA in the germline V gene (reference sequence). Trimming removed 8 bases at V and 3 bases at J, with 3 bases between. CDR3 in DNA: TGCAGTCCAACAGATACGCAGTATTTT. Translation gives CSPTDTQYF.

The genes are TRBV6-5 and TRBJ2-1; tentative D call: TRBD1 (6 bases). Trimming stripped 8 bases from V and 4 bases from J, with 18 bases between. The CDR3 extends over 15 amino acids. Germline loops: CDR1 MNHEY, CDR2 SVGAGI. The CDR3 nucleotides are TGTGCCAGCCAGGACGGGACAACACCTTACAATGAGCAGTTCTTC. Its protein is CASQDGTTPYNEQFF.

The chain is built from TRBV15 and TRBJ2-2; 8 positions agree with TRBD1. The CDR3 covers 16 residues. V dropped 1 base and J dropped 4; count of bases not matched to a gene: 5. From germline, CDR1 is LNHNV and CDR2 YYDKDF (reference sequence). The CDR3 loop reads CATSRAVTGATGELFF. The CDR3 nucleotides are TGTGCCACCAGCAGAGCCGTGACAGGGGCCACCGGGGAGCTGTTTTTT.